One and the same sample provided the 2 T cell receptor beta chains below, sequenced in a study of cytomegalovirus exposure and HLA in healthy donors. Vbeta (60) and Jbeta (13) primers were used in the PCR. TCRdb keeps only in-frame clones here, not all; method: immunoSEQ multiplex PCR. The sample has tens of thousands of clones. Sequenced sample: PBMCs. All receptors come from a female donor in good health and CMV-seropositive.

The genes are TRBV4-3 and TRBJ2-1; D is possibly TRBD1 (7 bases). Germline values: CDR1 LGHNA, CDR2 YSLEER. The ends were cut back, 0 bases at V and 10 bases at J, with 13 bases in the middle. The CDR3 extends over 14 amino acids. The CDR3 bases are TGCGCCAGCAGCCAAGATACACAGGGGAGGGAGCAGTTCTTC. Translation gives CASSQDTQGREQFF.

The CDR3 bases are TGTGCCAGCAGCTCAGGGACAGGGGACCTCAAGTACTTC. This gives the protein CASSSGTGDLKYF. The V gene is TRBV7-3, the J gene TRBJ2-7, with 10 bases fitting TRBD1. Per germline, CDR1 SGHTA and CDR2 FQGTGA. The J segment lost 11 bases and the V segment lost 4 bases, leaving 8 bases of the junction unmatched. This CDR3 has 13 amino acids.